The 12 T cell receptor beta chains listed next were all sequenced from one sample in a study of T-cell memory formation after mild COVID-19. TCRdb used MiXCR to reprocess the 5' RACE reads, holding one entry per CDR3 protein. The sample has over 350,000 distinct CDR3 sequences, 20% to 25% seen once. The specimen sequenced was PBMCs or a T cell subset sorted from them (not recorded which). These TCRs come from an adult woman who had mild COVID-19 (a few samples of this study predate the infection). Cell type and time point are not known.

The chain links TRBV4-3 to TRBJ1-2, with TRBD1 matching over 8 bases. The V segment lost 5 bases and the J segment 8 bases; nucleotides outside the gene matches: 7. The germline CDR1 and CDR2 sequences are LGHNA and YSLEER. The CDR3 runs to 13 residues. CDR3 sequence (DNA): TGCGCCAGCAGCGAAGGGACAGGCGGAGGCTACACCTTC. Translating it yields CASSEGTGGGYTF.

This clonotype turned up a few times. The V call is TRBV20-1, the J call TRBJ2-7; D uncertain. V shed 6 bases and J shed 4 bases, with 16 bases lying between them. From germline, CDR1 is DFQATT and CDR2 SNEGSKA (reference sequence). The CDR3 covers 13 residues. The CDR3 coding sequence is TGCAGTGCGCCGCCCCCAGGTGGGTACGAGCAGTACTTC. This translates into CSAPPPGGYEQYF.

This clonotype was seen many times. The chain is built from TRBV27 and TRBJ2-6; no clear D gene. In germline, CDR1 is MNHEY, CDR2 SMNVEV (reference sequence). V lost 6 bases, J lost 0 bases, and 6 bases lay in between. CDR3 size: 14 residues. The DNA for the CDR3 is TGTGCCAGCAGACAACTCTCTGGGGCCAACGTCCTGACTTTC. Encoded protein: CASRQLSGANVLTF.

This clonotype occurred a few times. The rearrangement joins TRBV7-6 to TRBJ2-1; D not resolved. Germline assignment: CDR1 SGHVS and CDR2 FNYEAQ. V was trimmed by 1 base and J by 8 bases, leaving 9 bases between them. This CDR3 comprises 13 residues. For the CDR3, the DNA is TGTGCCAGCAGCTTAGACCTAGTGGATGAGCAGTTCTTC. Residues: CASSLDLVDEQFF.

CDR3 sequence (DNA): TGTGCCAGCAGTATGACTAGCGGGAGGGCGGGGGAGCAGTACTTC. Protein product: CASSMTSGRAGEQYF. This chain links TRBV12-3 or TRBV12-4 with TRBJ2-7; TRBD2 agrees at 14 bases. This CDR3 has 15 residues. Trimming at V came to 5 bases and at J to 7 bases, leaving 7 bases not matched to a gene.

The chain couples TRBV5-1 to TRBJ2-1; 9 nucleotides line up with TRBD1. The CDR3 has 16 amino acids. V was pared by 2 bases and J by 0 bases, with 3 bases of the junction left unmatched. Germline CDR1 is SGHRS and CDR2 is YFSETQ. CDR3 coding DNA: TGCGCCAGCAGCTTTATGGGACAGGGCTCCTACAATGAGCAGTTCTTC. Its protein product is CASSFMGQGSYNEQFF.

The rearrangement joins TRBV7-2 to TRBJ2-3, with 8 bases aligning to TRBD2. Germline CDR1 is SGHTA and CDR2 is FQGNSA. Losses at the gene ends were 5 bases for V and 5 bases for J; bases not matched to a gene: 9. This CDR3 is built from 15 residues. This CDR3 reads CASSPQAGALDTQYF. The CDR3 nucleotides are TGTGCCAGCAGCCCCCAAGCGGGAGCCTTAGATACGCAGTATTTT.

CDR3 DNA: TGTGCCACCAGCGCGACAGGCAACAATGAGCAGTTCTTC. Its protein product is CATSATGNNEQFF. The chain is built from TRBV15 and TRBJ2-1; the D gene is possibly TRBD1 (6 bases). This CDR3 has 13 residues. V was trimmed by 5 bases and J by 5 bases, leaving 10 bases between them. Germline loops: CDR1 LNHNV, CDR2 YYDKDF (reference sequence).

This clonotype has more than one count but fewer than ten. The V and J genes are TRBV7-2 and TRBJ2-3; the D gene is possibly TRBD2 (5 bases). The CDR3 length is 13 residues. Germline assignment: CDR1 SGHTA and CDR2 FQGNSA. V was clipped by 5 bases and J by 5 bases, with 11 bases between them. In DNA, the CDR3 is TGTGCCAGCAGCCTGCCGGGGATAGATACGCAGTATTTT. Protein: CASSLPGIDTQYF.

V gene TRBV4-1 combines with J gene TRBJ1-1; 7 bases map to TRBD1. The CDR3 is 15 residues long. V lost 1 base and J lost 10; bases outside the gene matches: 12. Germline V gene data show CDR1 as MGHRA and CDR2 as YSYEKL. This CDR3 is CASSQVDRESPPAFF. The CDR3 nucleotides read TGCGCCAGCAGCCAAGTAGACAGGGAAAGCCCGCCAGCTTTCTTT.

The V call is TRBV5-1, the J call TRBJ2-5; D is tentatively TRBD1 or TRBD2 (5 bases each). The CDR3 runs to 15 residues. Trimming left V 3 bases short and J 5 bases short, with 17 bases between. CDR1 and CDR2 from the germline V gene are SGHRS and YFSETQ. The CDR3 spells CASSSSGRSSETQYF. The CDR3 DNA is TGCGCCAGCAGCTCGTCGGGACGGTCTTCGGAGACCCAGTACTTC. Complete variable domain (other parts from reference TRBV5-1 and TRBJ2-5): KAGVTQTPRYLIKTRGQQVTLSCSPISGHRSVSWYQQTPGQGLQFLFEYFSETQRNKGNFPGRFSGRQFSNSRSEMNVSTLELGDSALYLCASSSSGRSSETQYFGPGTRLLVL.

V usage is TRBV6-5 and J usage is TRBJ2-7; D call uncertain. This CDR3 region has 14 residues. Germline V gene data show CDR1 as MNHEY and CDR2 as SVGAGI. Trimming left V 5 bases short and J 2 bases short, with 13 bases between. In DNA form, the CDR3 reads TGTGCCAGCAGTCGAATAGGTGTTGCCTACGAGCAGTACTTC. It translates to CASSRIGVAYEQYF.